These 26 T cell receptor beta chains were all obtained from the same sample, sequenced in a study of cytotoxic CD8 clonotypes in ibrutinib-treated CLL (dated by TCRdb to the early 2020s). Library preparation employed the immunoSEQ multiplex PCR assay. The table was pulled from immuneACCESS by TCRdb, which kept in-frame rearrangements only. Such tables lose some clones; where checked, under half of the loss comes from unresolved V genes, and the rest has no known cause. Present in this sample are 75,000 to 80,000 clones, less than 90% of which were seen just once. Approximately 35% of the sample rests with the top ten. The time point tag for this specimen amounts to: approximately 2 years on ibrutinib. The input for sequencing was PBMCs, taken after 24 months of ibrutinib treatment. The receptors were gathered from a human donor with chronic lymphocytic leukemia.

This clone was picked up a small number of times. This chain connects TRBV2 to TRBJ2-3, with 9 bases matching TRBD2. The germline V gene has CDR1 SNHLY and CDR2 FYNNEI. The J segment lost 2 bases and the V segment lost 6 bases, leaving 9 bases of the junction unmatched. The CDR3 spans 16 residues. Here the CDR3 reads CASSGPGLAPTDTQYF. CDR3 DNA sequence: TGTGCCAGCAGCGGCCCGGGACTAGCCCCCACAGATACGCAGTATTTT.

The rearrangement joins TRBV28 to TRBJ1-1; tentative D call: TRBD1 (6 bases). The CDR3 is made up of 14 amino acids. CDR1 MDHEN and CDR2 SYDVKM come from the germline V gene. V was trimmed by 6 bases and J by 2 bases, leaving 13 bases between them. CDR3 nucleotides: TGTGCCAGCAGCATAACCGGGACAAACACTGAAGCTTTCTTT. Amino acids: CASSITGTNTEAFF.

The chain has TRBV9 and TRBJ2-2; TRBD1 is a possible D gene (5 bases). Deletions cut 3 bases from V and 4 bases from J, with 19 bases between. The CDR3 contains 17 residues. The germline gives CDR1 SGDLS, CDR2 YYNGEE. The CDR3 sequence is CASSALGASFRTGELFF. DNA for the CDR3: TGTGCCAGCAGCGCGCTAGGGGCTAGTTTTCGCACCGGGGAGCTGTTTTTT.

The CDR3 here is CASRGVSAQHF. DNA of the CDR3: TGTGCCAGCAGAGGGGTGTCGGCCCAGCATTTT. The chain recombines TRBV6-1 with TRBJ1-5, with a tentative D call TRBD1 (5 bases). The CDR3 is 11 residues long. Germline V lookup: CDR1 MNHNS, CDR2 SASEGT. The germline V and J ends were trimmed by 6 bases and 11 bases, with 11 bases remaining between them.

This sequence joins TRBV7-9 and TRBJ2-2; D call uncertain. The CDR3 spans 14 residues. Trimming pared 1 base from V and 2 bases from J, leaving 5 bases between. Germline CDR1 SEHNR, CDR2 FQNEAQ (reference sequence). For the CDR3, the DNA is TGTGCCAGCAGCTTAGACGGAAACACCGGGGAGCTGTTTTTT. It is translated as CASSLDGNTGELFF.

This clone appeared a single time. The chain employs TRBV21-1 and TRBJ2-2; the table's D call of TRBD1 was not tested on the DNA. TRBV21-1 is termed a pseudogene. This CDR3 has 18 amino acids. CDR3 residues: CASSKLPHPGPLTGELFF. The CDR3 region has the DNA TGTGCCAGCAGCAAATTACCTCACCCAGGTCCTTTGACCGGGGAGCTGTTTTTT.

The chain couples TRBV30 to TRBJ2-2, with 9 bases identical to TRBD2. CDR3 length: 12 residues. Germline CDR1 and CDR2: GTSNPN and SVGIG (reference sequence). For the CDR3, the DNA is TGTGCTAAAGGGACTAGCCCCGGGGAGCTGTTTTTT. Translated: CAKGTSPGELFF.

V usage is TRBV30 and J usage is TRBJ1-1; D is unresolved. The germline V and J ends were trimmed by 1 base and 1 base, with 10 bases remaining between them. CDR1 is GTSNPN, CDR2 SVGIG, per germline (reference sequence). CDR3 length: 14 amino acids. The CDR3 DNA reads as TGTGCCTGGAGTGCAATAACACCGAACACTGAAGCTTTCTTT. Encoded protein: CAWSAITPNTEAFF.

This chain uses TRBV7-3 with TRBJ2-3, with 11 bases identical to TRBD2. Germline CDR1 SGHTA, CDR2 FQGTGA. The CDR3 has 16 residues. V was pared by 5 bases and J by 3 bases, with 7 bases of the junction left unmatched. CDR3 nucleotide sequence: TGTGCCAGCAGCCCCTTAGCGGGAGGGGGGACAGATACGCAGTATTTT. It specifies CASSPLAGGGTDTQYF.

The rearrangement links TRBV5-1 to TRBJ2-7, with 13 bases that match TRBD2. V was pared by 5 bases and J by 3 bases, with 11 bases of the junction left unmatched. The CDR3 consists of 17 residues. Looked up from germline, CDR1 is SGHRS and CDR2 is YFSETQ. In nucleotides, the CDR3 is TGCGCCAGCAGACGTGGACTAGCGGGAGTTAAAAACTACGAGCAGTACTTC. Residues: CASRRGLAGVKNYEQYF.

This clone was counted a single time. The V gene is TRBV5-1, the J gene TRBJ2-7; the match to TRBD1 covers 8 bases. CDR1 and CDR2 from the germline V gene are SGHRS and YFSETQ. CDR3 length: 14 amino acids. Trimming took 0 bases from V and 3 from J; bases not matched to a gene: 2. CDR3 amino acids: CASSLAGQGYEQYF. The CDR3 DNA sequence: TGCGCCAGCAGCTTGGCCGGACAGGGCTACGAGCAGTACTTC.

The chain has TRBV27 and TRBJ2-7, with D perhaps given as TRBD1 or TRBD2 (5 bases each). V shed 0 bases and J shed 5 bases, with 17 bases lying between them. CDR3 length: 16 residues. The germline V gene has CDR1 MNHEY and CDR2 SMNVEV (reference sequence). The CDR3 DNA follows: TGTGCCAGCAGTTTATCGATCGGCGTCAGGGAGCACGAGCAGTACTTC. Its translation: CASSLSIGVREHEQYF.

The chain joins TRBV25-1 to TRBJ1-1; TRBD1 matches 9 bases. The germline gives CDR1 MGHDK, CDR2 SYGVNS. The CDR3 covers 13 residues. The J segment lost 4 bases and the V segment lost 7 bases, leaving 4 bases of the junction unmatched. CDR3 bases: TGTGCCAGCACCCGACAGGGGGGCACTGAAGCTTTCTTT. As protein: CASTRQGGTEAFF.

The chain joins TRBV18 to TRBJ1-1; 8 bases fit TRBD1. The germline gives CDR1 KGHSH, CDR2 LQKENI. This CDR3 is 15 amino acids long. With V trimmed by 6 bases and J by 1 base, 7 bases remained unmatched. CDR3 sequence: CASSLGQATNTEAFF. CDR3 coding DNA: TGTGCCAGCTCCCTGGGACAGGCCACGAACACTGAAGCTTTCTTT.

This sequence joins TRBV10-3 and TRBJ2-7, with 12 nucleotides matching TRBD2. With 3 bases clipped from V and 7 bases from J, the junction kept 7 bases outside the gene matches. The germline V gene has CDR1 ENHRY and CDR2 SYGVKD. This CDR3 has 15 amino acids. The CDR3 protein is CAISEDGLAGWEQYF. The CDR3 nucleotides read TGTGCCATCAGTGAAGATGGACTAGCGGGGTGGGAGCAGTACTTC.

This clone came up once. The gene calls are TRBV15 and TRBJ2-7; D is possibly TRBD2 (6 bases). Germline lookup yields CDR1 LNHNV and CDR2 YYDKDF (reference sequence). The length of the CDR3 is 16 residues. Trimming removed 0 bases from V and 5 bases from J, with 17 bases in between. CDR3 sequence: CATSRERSGQIHEQYF. The CDR3 coding sequence is TGTGCCACCAGCAGAGAACGCAGCGGGCAAATCCACGAGCAGTACTTC.

The chain joins TRBV7-9 to TRBJ2-7; 13 positions match TRBD2. Germline CDR1 and CDR2: SEHNR and FQNEAQ (reference sequence). This CDR3 region has 15 residues. Trimming at V came to 6 bases and at J to 5 bases, leaving 7 bases not matched to a gene. CDR3 protein: CASSKGLAGRDEQYF. Written as DNA, the CDR3 is TGTGCCAGCAGTAAGGGACTAGCGGGACGCGACGAGCAGTACTTC.

The J gene is TRBJ2-7, the V gene TRBV6-1; maybe TRBD2 (6 bases). Trimming removed 8 bases from V and 3 bases from J, with 14 bases in between. The CDR3 runs 13 residues. From germline, CDR1 is MNHNS and CDR2 SASEGT. The CDR3 DNA reads as TGTGCCAGCGGCGGGACCTCTTACTACGAGCAGTACTTC. As protein: CASGGTSYYEQYF.

V and J are TRBV9 and TRBJ2-7; D call uncertain. The CDR3 covers 11 residues. Trimming pared 5 bases from V and 7 bases from J, leaving 10 bases between. CDR1 and CDR2 (germline): SGDLS, YYNGEE. The CDR3 DNA is TGTGCCAGCAGTGAAACGCTAGAGCAGTACTTC. This sequence encodes CASSETLEQYF. The variable domain in full, completed from reference TRBV9 and TRBJ2-7, reads DSGVTQTPKHLITATGQRVTLRCSPRSGDLSVYWYQQSLDQGLQFLIQYYNGEERAKGNILERFSAQQFPDLHSELNLSSLELGDSALYFCASSETLEQYFGPGTRLTVT.

V gene TRBV7-9 combines with J gene TRBJ1-2, with D maybe TRBD1 (5 bases). Trimming stripped 5 bases from V and 1 base from J, with 11 bases between. The CDR3 has 14 residues. Germline V gene sequence: CDR1 SEHNR, CDR2 FQNEAQ (reference sequence). Here the CDR3 reads CASSGHQGNYGYTF. The CDR3 DNA sequence: TGTGCCAGCAGCGGGCATCAGGGTAACTATGGCTACACCTTC.

This clone was observed a few times. The rearrangement links TRBV9 to TRBJ2-1, with D perhaps matching TRBD2 (5 bases). CDR3 length equals 15 residues. The V and J ends lost 0 bases and 5 bases respectively, with 12 bases between them. CDR1 and CDR2 from the germline V gene are SGDLS and YYNGEE. The CDR3 loop reads CASSVVGSADNEQFF. The CDR3 DNA is TGTGCCAGCAGCGTAGTGGGTAGCGCGGACAATGAGCAGTTCTTC.

This chain joins TRBV9 and TRBJ2-1; 11 nucleotides line up with TRBD2. Germline assignment: CDR1 SGDLS and CDR2 YYNGEE. V shed 3 bases and J 5 bases; nucleotides not matched to a gene: 7. The CDR3 extends over 16 amino acids. CDR3 amino acids: CASSAYSGRGHNEQFF. Here the CDR3 DNA reads TGTGCCAGCAGCGCTTATAGCGGGAGGGGCCACAATGAGCAGTTCTTC.

The chain joins TRBV9 to TRBJ2-1, with 8 positions matching TRBD2. The V segment lost 4 bases and the J segment 1 base; nucleotides outside the gene matches: 13. Germline V gene lookup returns CDR1 SGDLS and CDR2 YYNGEE. This CDR3 region has 18 residues. The DNA for the CDR3 is TGTGCCAGCAGCAGAGCGGGAGATGCGTTTCGGTCCTACAATGAGCAGTTCTTC. This sequence encodes CASSRAGDAFRSYNEQFF.

Ten or more counts support this clone. The chain is built from TRBV11-2 and TRBJ1-1; TRBD1 agrees at 7 bases. The CDR3 extends over 14 amino acids. CDR1 SGHAT and CDR2 FQNNGV come from the germline V gene. The junction had 7 bases not matched to a gene; V was cut back by 5 bases and J by 4 bases. The CDR3 is CASSLPTGSTEAFF. Here the CDR3 DNA reads TGTGCCAGCAGCCTCCCGACAGGGAGCACTGAAGCTTTCTTT.

This chain connects TRBV2 to TRBJ2-7; 8 bases align to TRBD1. The CDR3 loop spans 15 amino acids. V lost 6 bases, J lost 0 bases, and 7 bases stayed unmatched. The germline CDR1 and CDR2 sequences are SNHLY and FYNNEI. The CDR3 protein is CASSGDRMLSYEQYF. For the CDR3, the DNA is TGTGCCAGCAGCGGGGACAGGATGCTCTCCTACGAGCAGTACTTC. Full variable domain (remainder filled in from reference TRBV2 and TRBJ2-7): EPEVTQTPSHQVTQMGQEVILRCVPISNHLYFYWYRQILGQKVEFLVSFYNNEISEKSEIFDDQFSVERPDGSNFTLKIRSTKLEDSAMYFCASSGDRMLSYEQYFGPGTRLTVT.

The chain's CDR3 is CASSMVVSRSTETQYF. CDR3 DNA: TGCGCCAGCAGCATGGTTGTGAGTAGATCGACAGAGACCCAGTACTTC. This chain uses TRBV5-1 with TRBJ2-5, with unresolved D. The germline CDR1 and CDR2 sequences are SGHRS and YFSETQ. There are 16 residues in the CDR3. Trimming took off 4 bases at V and 4 bases at J, with 20 bases between the two ends.